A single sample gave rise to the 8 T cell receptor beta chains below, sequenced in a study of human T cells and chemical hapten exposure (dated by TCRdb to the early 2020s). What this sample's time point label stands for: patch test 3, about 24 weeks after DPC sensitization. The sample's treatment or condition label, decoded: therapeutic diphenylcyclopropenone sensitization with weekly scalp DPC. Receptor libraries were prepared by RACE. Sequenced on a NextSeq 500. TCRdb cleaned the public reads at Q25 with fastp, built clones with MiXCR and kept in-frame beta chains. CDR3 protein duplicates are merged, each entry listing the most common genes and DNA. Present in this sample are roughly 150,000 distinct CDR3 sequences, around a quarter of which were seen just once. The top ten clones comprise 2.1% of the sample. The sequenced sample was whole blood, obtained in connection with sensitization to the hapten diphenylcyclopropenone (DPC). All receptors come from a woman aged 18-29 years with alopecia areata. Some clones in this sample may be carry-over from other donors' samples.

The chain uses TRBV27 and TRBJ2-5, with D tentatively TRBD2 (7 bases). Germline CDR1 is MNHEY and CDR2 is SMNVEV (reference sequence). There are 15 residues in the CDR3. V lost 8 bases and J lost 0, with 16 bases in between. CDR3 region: CASRGGVWYQETQYF. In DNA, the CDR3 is TGTGCCAGCCGCGGGGGCGTTTGGTACCAAGAGACCCAGTACTTC.

The CDR3, as DNA: TGTGCCAGCATCCTAACCTGGGGGGCCGGGGAGCTGTTTTTT. Translated: CASILTWGAGELFF. The gene calls are TRBV7-2 and TRBJ2-2; possibly TRBD2 for D (6 bases). The CDR3 consists of 14 residues. V was shortened by 7 bases and J by 6 bases, with 15 bases between the two germline ends. Per germline, CDR1 SGHTA and CDR2 FQGNSA.

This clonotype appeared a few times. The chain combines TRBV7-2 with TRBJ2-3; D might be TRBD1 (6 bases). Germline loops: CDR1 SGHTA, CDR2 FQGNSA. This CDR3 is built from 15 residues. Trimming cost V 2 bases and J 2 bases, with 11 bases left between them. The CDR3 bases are TGTGCCAGCAGCTTATACCAGGGGACCACAGATACGCAGTATTTT. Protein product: CASSLYQGTTDTQYF.

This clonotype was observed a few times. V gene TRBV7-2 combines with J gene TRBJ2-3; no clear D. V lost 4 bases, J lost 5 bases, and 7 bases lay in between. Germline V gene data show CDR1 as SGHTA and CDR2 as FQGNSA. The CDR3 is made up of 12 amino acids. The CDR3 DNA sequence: TGTGCCAGCAGCTCGTTCAAAGATACGCAGTATTTT. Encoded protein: CASSSFKDTQYF.

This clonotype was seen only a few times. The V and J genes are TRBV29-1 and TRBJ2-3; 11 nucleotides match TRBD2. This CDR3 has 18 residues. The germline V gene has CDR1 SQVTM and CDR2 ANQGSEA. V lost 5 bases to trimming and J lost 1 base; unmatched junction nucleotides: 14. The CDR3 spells CSVSERASGGIRTDTQYF. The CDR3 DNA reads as TGCAGCGTTTCGGAGCGGGCTAGCGGGGGGATCCGCACAGATACGCAGTATTTT.

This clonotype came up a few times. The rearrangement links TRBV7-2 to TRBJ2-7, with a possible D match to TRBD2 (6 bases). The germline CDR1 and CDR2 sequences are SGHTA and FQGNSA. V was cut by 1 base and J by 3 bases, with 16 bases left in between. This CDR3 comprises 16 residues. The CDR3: CASSLGGVGRSYEQYF. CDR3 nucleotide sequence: TGTGCCAGCAGCTTAGGCGGGGTAGGAAGGAGCTACGAGCAGTACTTC. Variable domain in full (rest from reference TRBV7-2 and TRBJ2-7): GAGVSQSPSNKVTEKGKDVELRCDPISGHTALYWYRQSLGQGLEFLIYFQGNSAPDKSGLPSDRFSAERTGGSVSTLTIQRTQQEDSAVYLCASSLGGVGRSYEQYFGPGTRLTVT.

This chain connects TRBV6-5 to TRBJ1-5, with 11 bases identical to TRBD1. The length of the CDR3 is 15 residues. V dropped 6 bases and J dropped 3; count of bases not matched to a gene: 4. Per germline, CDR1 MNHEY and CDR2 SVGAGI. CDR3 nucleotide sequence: TGTGCCAGCAGCCGGACAGGGGGCGTCAATCAGCCCCAGCATTTT. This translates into CASSRTGGVNQPQHF.

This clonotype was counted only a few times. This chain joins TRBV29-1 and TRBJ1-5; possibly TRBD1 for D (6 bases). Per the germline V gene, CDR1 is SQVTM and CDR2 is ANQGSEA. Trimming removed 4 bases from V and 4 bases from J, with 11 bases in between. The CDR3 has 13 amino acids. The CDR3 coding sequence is TGCAGCGTTGGGGGGCAGGAGAATCAGCCCCAGCATTTT. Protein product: CSVGGQENQPQHF.